Below are 24 T cell receptor beta chains sequenced from a single sample in a study of T cells in Graves' hyperthyroidism and ophthalmopathy. From RNA transcripts, TCR beta CDR3 regions were amplified. TCR CDR3 regions were first amplified by RT-PCR with HTBI primers. TCRdb passed the multiplex PCR reads through MiXCR, listing each CDR3 protein once. The sample has more than 500,000 distinct CDR3 sequences, under 60% seen once. Sequencing was carried out using peripheral blood or thyroid tissue (not recorded which). These receptors were collected from an adult woman with Graves' disease, either hyperthyroidism or ophthalmopathy (not recorded which).

The chain uses TRBV10-2 and TRBJ2-5, with TRBD2 as a possible D gene (6 bases). The CDR3 is made up of 12 amino acids. Germline CDR1 reads WSHSY; CDR2 reads SAAADI. Between the trimmed V and J ends, which lost 8 bases and 5 bases, there was a span of 12 bases. CDR3 residues: CASAGPQETQYF. CDR3 DNA sequence: TGCGCCAGCGCGGGACCCCAGGAGACCCAGTACTTC.

In its sample, this clonotype was seen a few times. The chain uses TRBV29-1 and TRBJ2-7; 8 bases are shared with TRBD2. Per germline, CDR1 SQVTM and CDR2 ANQGSEA. CDR3 length: 13 amino acids. J gave up 2 bases and V 7 bases, and 7 bases lay outside the gene matches. CDR3 sequence reads: CSDQAGVTYEQYF. In nucleotides, the CDR3 is TGCAGCGACCAAGCGGGAGTAACCTACGAGCAGTACTTC.

This clonotype was seen ten or more times. The V call is TRBV7-6, the J call TRBJ2-7; D not resolved. The V end was cut by 4 bases, the J end by 3 bases, with 16 bases between. The CDR3 has 15 amino acids. The germline V gene has CDR1 SGHVS and CDR2 FNYEAQ. This CDR3 is CASSSGAGPNYEQYF. As DNA, the CDR3 is TGTGCCAGCAGCTCCGGCGCCGGGCCCAACTACGAGCAGTACTTC.

This clonotype has a count of ten or more. The chain recombines TRBV6-5 with TRBJ2-2; D is unclear. The CDR3 contains 15 residues. Looked up from germline, CDR1 is MNHEY and CDR2 is SVGAGI. Trimming stripped 1 base from V and 0 bases from J, with 6 bases between. CDR3 region: CASSYFQTNTGELFF. The CDR3 nucleotides are TGTGCCAGCAGTTACTTTCAAACGAACACCGGGGAGCTGTTTTTT.

This sequence joins TRBV6-1 and TRBJ2-7; TRBD1 matches at 7 bases. V lost 5 bases, J lost 1 base, and 8 bases stayed unmatched. The CDR3 loop spans 15 amino acids. From germline, CDR1 is MNHNS and CDR2 SASEGT. The CDR3 coding sequence is TGTGCCAGCAGTTTGGTAGGGGGCGCGTCCTACGAGCAGTACTTC. Its protein is CASSLVGGASYEQYF.

This clonotype was seen once. The chain uses TRBV19 and TRBJ1-4; D call uncertain. The germline V gene encodes CDR1 LNHDA and CDR2 SQIVND (reference sequence). V was clipped by 6 bases and J by 2 bases, with 13 bases between them. CDR3 length: 15 residues. CDR3 amino acids: CASRPSGSTNEKLFF. CDR3 in DNA: TGTGCCAGTAGACCCTCGGGGAGCACTAATGAAAAACTGTTTTTT.

The rearrangement uses TRBV2 and TRBJ2-3, with 7 bases that match TRBD2. Trimming removed 10 bases from V and 0 bases from J; junction bases left unmatched: 1. The length of the CDR3 is 12 residues. Germline assignment: CDR1 SNHLY and CDR2 FYNNEI. CDR3 in amino acids: CANSGSTDTQYF. CDR3 DNA: TGTGCCAATAGCGGGAGCACAGATACGCAGTATTTT.

This clonotype was counted once. Here the CDR3 reads CSAKISGSGETQYF. The DNA for the CDR3 is TGCAGCGCCAAGATTAGCGGGAGCGGAGAGACCCAGTACTTC. The chain carries TRBV29-1 and TRBJ2-5; 9 bases are a match to TRBD2. The CDR3 runs to 14 residues. Trimming removed 7 bases from V and 4 bases from J; junction bases left unmatched: 10. Germline values: CDR1 SQVTM, CDR2 ANQGSEA.

This clonotype showed up many times. The DNA for the CDR3 is TGCGCCAGCAGCTTGGAACAGGGAGATTACCTACGGGAGCTGTTTTTT. It encodes CASSLEQGDYLRELFF. The chain recombines TRBV5-1 with TRBJ2-2, with D possibly being TRBD1 (6 bases). There are 16 residues in the CDR3. CDR1 and CDR2 from the germline V gene are SGHRS and YFSETQ. Trimming left V 0 bases short and J 9 bases short, with 18 bases between. The full variable domain, in which reference TRBV5-1 and TRBJ2-2 provide the parts outside the CDR3, is KAGVTQTPRYLIKTRGQQVTLSCSPISGHRSVSWYQQTPGQGLQFLFEYFSETQRNKGNFPGRFSGRQFSNSRSEMNVSTLELGDSALYLCASSLEQGDYLRELFFGEGSRLTVL.

The CDR3 DNA is TGTGCCATCAGTGAGGAGGGATACTACGAGCAGTACTTC. This gives the protein CAISEEGYYEQYF. V is TRBV10-3 and J is TRBJ2-7, with D possibly matching TRBD2 (5 bases). CDR1 is ENHRY, CDR2 SYGVKD, per germline. Trimming took 2 bases from V and 3 from J, leaving 8 bases between them. The CDR3 totals 13 residues.

Comment on this clonotype: An end of the junction differs from the germline gene, which may be a read error. This chain joins TRBV7-6 and TRBJ1-6, with D possibly being TRBD1 (6 bases). CDR3 length equals 15 residues. Germline V gene lookup returns CDR1 SGHVS and CDR2 FNYEAQ. CDR3 bases: TGCGCCAGCAGCCCCCGGGGGCACACAGGCTCACCCCTCCACTTT. Protein product: CASSPRGHTGSPLHF.

This chain links TRBV7-9 with TRBJ2-5; 7 bases line up with TRBD1. The CDR3 is 18 amino acids. J lost 3 bases, V lost 1 base, and 14 bases had no gene match. CDR1 is SEHNR and CDR2 is FQNEAQ in the germline V gene (reference sequence). The CDR3 sequence is CASSLGGTWTGLKETQYF. CDR3 nucleotides: TGTGCCAGCAGCTTAGGTGGTACATGGACAGGCCTTAAAGAGACCCAGTACTTC.

This clonotype showed up just a few times. The chain couples TRBV6-1 to TRBJ2-7; 7 nucleotides line up with TRBD1. V shed 9 bases, J shed 1 base, and the junction held 9 bases outside the gene matches. CDR1 MNHNS and CDR2 SASEGT come from the germline V gene. The CDR3 spans 14 residues. For the CDR3, the DNA is TGTGCCAGTCTACTCGACAGGGATTCCTACGAGCAGTACTTC. This sequence encodes CASLLDRDSYEQYF.

Concerning this clonotype: A much larger clone is a single base away; this may be a read error. V usage is TRBV10-3 and J usage is TRBJ1-2; D possibly corresponds to TRBD1 (6 bases). CDR1 is ENHRY, CDR2 SYGVKD, per germline. The CDR3 sequence is 13 residues long. V lost 5 bases and J 2 bases, leaving 9 bases between the germline ends. CDR3 protein: CAISWTENYGYTF. The CDR3 DNA is TGTGCCATCAGTTGGACAGAAAACTATGGCTACACCTTC.

Ten or more counts support this clonotype. The chain has TRBV5-6 and TRBJ2-5; 8 bases line up with TRBD1. Germline values: CDR1 SGHDT, CDR2 YYEEEE. This CDR3 region has 15 residues. The trim removed 4 bases at V and 3 bases at J, leaving 8 bases unmatched. This chain's CDR3 is CASSLDRVAEETQYF. The DNA for the CDR3 is TGTGCCAGCAGCCTGGACAGGGTAGCGGAAGAGACCCAGTACTTC.

The genes are TRBV5-1 and TRBJ1-2; 7 bases agree with TRBD1. Germline-derived CDR1 and CDR2 are SGHRS and YFSETQ. The CDR3 length is 12 residues. J lost 5 bases, V lost 8 bases, and 6 bases had no gene match. In DNA, the CDR3 is TGCGCCAGTACCGGGACAGCGTATGGCTACACCTTC. Translating gives CASTGTAYGYTF.

This clonotype came up many times. The rearrangement joins TRBV29-1 to TRBJ2-7, with TRBD1 matching 8 bases. Germline V gene data show CDR1 as SQVTM and CDR2 as ANQGSEA. With 5 bases clipped from V and 2 bases from J, the junction kept 11 bases outside the gene matches. The CDR3 covers 15 residues. The CDR3 sequence is CSVSGGEEIPYEQYF. CDR3 sequence (DNA): TGCAGCGTTTCAGGGGGCGAGGAAATACCCTACGAGCAGTACTTC.

This clonotype turned up a few times. The rearrangement links TRBV2 to TRBJ2-2, with 7 nucleotides matching TRBD2. Germline CDR1 reads SNHLY; CDR2 reads FYNNEI. The junction had 4 bases not matched to a gene; V was cut back by 6 bases and J by 6 bases. This CDR3 contains 13 residues. The CDR3 is CASSPGLAGELFF. In DNA form, the CDR3 reads TGTGCCAGCAGCCCAGGACTAGCCGGGGAGCTGTTTTTT.

This clonotype was observed at least ten times. This chain links TRBV5-1 with TRBJ1-2; 7 bases match TRBD1. V trimming: 1 base; J trimming: 10 bases; junction bases outside the gene matches: 13. The CDR3 is 15 amino acids. Per the germline V gene, CDR1 is SGHRS and CDR2 is YFSETQ. The CDR3 sequence is CASSLSMGQPLAYTF. CDR3 DNA sequence: TGCGCCAGCAGCTTGTCTATGGGACAGCCCCTAGCCTACACCTTC.

This clonotype was counted ten times or more. This sequence joins TRBV20-1 and TRBJ2-7, with D perhaps TRBD2 (6 bases). The length of the CDR3 is 14 residues. Germline lookup yields CDR1 DFQATT and CDR2 SNEGSKA (reference sequence). The V end lost 3 bases, the J end lost 6 bases, and 18 bases lay between the germline ends. The CDR3 nucleotides read TGCAGTGCTAGTTTGGGACTCCGCGAGGGCGAGCAGTACTTC. Residues: CSASLGLREGEQYF.

The rearrangement joins TRBV2 to TRBJ2-2, with D tentatively TRBD1 (5 bases). This CDR3 spans 13 amino acids. V dropped 8 bases and J dropped 6 bases, with 13 bases sitting between them. Germline CDR1 is SNHLY and CDR2 is FYNNEI. The CDR3 region has the DNA TGTGCCAGCCGTAAAGGGGTCGCCGGGGAGCTGTTTTTT. Its protein is CASRKGVAGELFF.

The table lists this clonotype with many counts. The chain links TRBV7-2 to TRBJ2-7, with 10 bases aligning to TRBD2. V shed 5 bases, J shed 2 bases, and the junction held 6 bases outside the gene matches. The germline V gene encodes CDR1 SGHTA and CDR2 FQGNSA. The CDR3 length is 15 residues. The CDR3 loop is CASSRASGRAYEQYF. The DNA for the CDR3 is TGTGCCAGCAGCCGCGCAAGCGGGAGGGCCTACGAGCAGTACTTC.

This clonotype was detected ten times or more. The J gene is TRBJ1-5, the V gene TRBV10-3, with 7 bases aligning to TRBD1. Germline V CDR1 and CDR2: ENHRY, SYGVKD. Losses at the gene ends were 3 bases for V and 8 bases for J; bases not matched to a gene: 10. The CDR3 contains 15 residues. CDR3 residues: CAISDNHRGVKPQHF. CDR3 bases: TGTGCCATCAGTGACAACCACAGGGGTGTGAAGCCCCAGCATTTT.

This rearrangement joins TRBV2 to TRBJ1-6, with 7 nucleotides matching TRBD1. Germline V CDR1 and CDR2: SNHLY, FYNNEI. This CDR3 comprises 14 residues. Unmatched junction bases numbered 6, after V lost 6 bases and J lost 7 bases. In DNA, the CDR3 is TGTGCCAGCAGGGGACAGTTCACCAATTCACCCCTCCACTTT. Protein sequence: CASRGQFTNSPLHF.